The TCR beta chain described here comes from a study of blood T cell repertoires in COVID-19. At the level of the study: From the United States, Italy and Spain came samples of acute and convalescent COVID-19. T cells, B-cell-depleted T cells, or PBMCs provided the cDNA or gDNA that served as material.

In the original analysis: Reference gene primer amplification yielded estimated nucleated cell counts. Clones were read by immunoSEQ multiplex PCR, and TCRdb kept only the in-frame ones, dropping some. For V, J and clone size, that table is used; D and trimming come from the DNA. The data contain roughly 180,000 clones, approximately 85% of them singletons. This clone was recorded a few times. Seattle patient enrollment occurred during active infection, with longitudinal follow-up thereafter. The sample taken for sequencing was peripheral blood. The TCR sequence derives from a woman aged 50 to 60 with COVID-19, enrolled during active disease.

The CDR3 sequence is CASSLERGDYTDTQYF. The CDR3, as DNA: TGCGCCAGCAGCTTGGAGCGGGGAGATTACACAGATACGCAGTATTTT. The chain links TRBV5-1 to TRBJ2-3, with 7 bases matching TRBD2. The CDR3 totals 16 residues. The trim removed 0 bases at V and 2 bases at J, leaving 6 bases unmatched. Germline V gives CDR1 SGHRS, CDR2 YFSETQ.